This TCR beta chain came from a study of cytomegalovirus exposure and HLA in healthy donors. Whole-study findings and limits: Presence/absence analyses supposed approximately even sequencing depth among donors. Three chains tied to CMV proved CMV antigen-specific in vitro. Among donors in an Asian-associated ancestry cluster, a later analysis reportedly found fewer N-insertions than the roughly 610-donor mean.

Remarks on this clone: Its cognate antigen is unknown.

The V end lost 3 bases, the J end lost 5 bases, and 7 bases lay between the germline ends. Looked up from germline, CDR1 is LNHDA and CDR2 is SQIVND (reference sequence). The CDR3 extends over 12 amino acids. In the PCR, 60 Vbeta and 13 Jbeta primers were used. Profiling relied on immunoSEQ multiplex PCR, and the TCRdb table lists in-frame clones only, not all of them. This repertoire includes tens of thousands of clones. This receptor was identified in a man aged 30 to 39 in good health and CMV-seronegative. The chain carries TRBV19 and TRBJ1-1; D uncertain. Sequences were obtained from PBMCs. Written as DNA, the CDR3 is TGTGCCAGTAGTATCTTCGGGACTGAAGCTTTCTTT. Encoded protein: CASSIFGTEAFF.